Each of the 24 T cell receptor beta chains below was sequenced from the same sample in a study of T-cell reconstitution after alpha-beta-depleted transplantation in children. Using unique molecular identifiers, the investigators prepared the TCRbeta library. TCRdb ran MiXCR on the PCR reads and lists one entry per CDR3 protein. The data contain about 490,000 distinct CDR3 sequences, roughly 10% of them singletons. This sample comprised PBMCs, obtained before TCRalphabeta/CD19-depleted stem cell transplant. These receptors all stem from a child aged 2-15 years with inherited bone marrow failure, due to receive a stem cell transplant.

In its sample, this clonotype was seen many times. The chain joins TRBV6-5 to TRBJ2-7, with no clear D. The CDR3 has 15 residues. Germline assignment: CDR1 MNHEY and CDR2 SVGAGI. V was clipped by 0 bases and J by 3 bases, with 12 bases between them. CDR3: CASSYSTRNRYEQYF. For the CDR3, the DNA is TGTGCCAGCAGTTACTCGACCCGCAACCGCTACGAGCAGTACTTC.

This clonotype showed up many times. The chain employs TRBV6-6 and TRBJ2-7, with D hard to call. The CDR3 is 12 residues long. V was trimmed by 2 bases and J by 1 base, leaving 3 bases between them. Germline assignment: CDR1 MNHNY and CDR2 SVGAGI (reference sequence). The CDR3 loop reads CASSYQSYEQYF. CDR3 bases: TGTGCCAGCAGTTACCAATCCTACGAGCAGTACTTC.

This clonotype came up many times. The CDR3 spells CASSFGSGNYNEQFF. The CDR3 DNA is TGCGCCAGCAGCTTCGGTAGCGGGAATTACAATGAGCAGTTCTTC. The chain carries TRBV5-1 and TRBJ2-1; 8 nucleotides match TRBD2. Germline V gives CDR1 SGHRS, CDR2 YFSETQ. Losses at the gene ends were 2 bases for V and 4 bases for J; bases not matched to a gene: 5. The CDR3 covers 15 residues.

The chain is built from TRBV5-1 and TRBJ2-1; TRBD2 matches 11 bases. The V and J ends lost 5 bases and 7 bases, in that order; junction bases with no gene match: 14. The CDR3 runs to 17 residues. Germline V gene lookup returns CDR1 SGHRS and CDR2 YFSETQ. The CDR3 protein is CASSPILAGGQGNEQFF. As DNA, the CDR3 is TGCGCCAGCAGTCCGATCCTAGCGGGAGGCCAAGGGAATGAGCAGTTCTTC.

This clonotype was picked up many times. The chain couples TRBV29-1 to TRBJ2-7, with D possibly TRBD1 on 5 matching bases. Looked up from germline, CDR1 is SQVTM and CDR2 is ANQGSEA. The ends were cut back, 4 bases at V and 2 bases at J, with 9 bases in the middle. The CDR3 extends over 12 amino acids. CDR3 residues: CSVGTPPYEQYF. CDR3 nucleotides: TGCAGCGTTGGGACACCACCCTACGAGCAGTACTTC.

This clonotype was found many times. The chain combines TRBV5-5 with TRBJ2-5, with unresolved D. The V gene lost 4 bases and the J gene lost 2 bases, with 12 bases spanning the gap. Germline CDR1 and CDR2: SGHKS and YYEKEE (reference sequence). The CDR3 has 14 amino acids. Here the CDR3 DNA reads TGTGCCAGCAGCACGGACCGCTGGCAAGAGACCCAGTACTTC. Amino acids: CASSTDRWQETQYF.

This clonotype was counted at least ten times. The V and J genes are TRBV9 and TRBJ1-1; perhaps TRBD1 as D (6 bases). Trimming cost V 0 bases and J 1 base, with 13 bases left between them. Germline CDR1 reads SGDLS; CDR2 reads YYNGEE. The CDR3 runs 16 residues. The CDR3 DNA reads as TGTGCCAGCAGCGTAGCCAGGGGCGAGGGGAACACTGAAGCTTTCTTT. Translating gives CASSVARGEGNTEAFF.

This clonotype was detected many times. This chain uses TRBV24-1 with TRBJ1-5; D unresolved. Germline CDR1 is KGHDR and CDR2 is SFDVKD. The CDR3 length is 17 residues. The V end was cut by 2 bases, the J end by 1 base, with 14 bases between. CDR3 DNA sequence: TGTGCCACCAGTGATTCGAGGTCGGCAGCGAGCAATCAGCCCCAGCATTTT. This sequence encodes CATSDSRSAASNQPQHF.

The rearrangement uses TRBV5-1 and TRBJ2-7; D remains ambiguous. The CDR3 extends over 14 amino acids. V lost 0 bases to trimming and J lost 5 bases, with 12 bases between them. CDR1 and CDR2 from the germline V gene are SGHRS and YFSETQ. CDR3 in amino acids: CASSLGGNPHEQYF. Written as DNA, the CDR3 is TGCGCCAGCAGCTTGGGTGGAAACCCCCACGAGCAGTACTTC.

This clonotype was recorded at least ten times. V and J are TRBV24-1 and TRBJ2-2; TRBD2 matches at 11 bases. CDR1 KGHDR and CDR2 SFDVKD come from the germline V gene. The CDR3 spans 17 residues. Trimming took 4 bases from V and 1 from J; bases not matched to a gene: 4. The DNA of the CDR3 is TGTGCCACCAGTGACGGACTAGCGGGTAGGAACACCGGGGAGCTGTTTTTT. It yields the protein CATSDGLAGRNTGELFF.

This clonotype was detected ten times or more. The chain has TRBV18 and TRBJ2-4; 7 bases fit TRBD1. The CDR3 spans 15 residues. Germline V CDR1 and CDR2: KGHSH, LQKENI. Trimming at V came to 4 bases and at J to 4 bases, leaving 7 bases not matched to a gene. The CDR3 loop reads CASSQTGKAKNIQYF. The DNA of the CDR3 is TGTGCCAGCTCACAGACAGGGAAGGCGAAAAACATTCAGTACTTC.

The sample holds many counts of this clonotype. This chain connects TRBV29-1 to TRBJ2-1; 14 bases fit TRBD2. CDR1 and CDR2 (germline): SQVTM, ANQGSEA. Trimming cost V 2 bases and J 8 bases; bases outside gene matches: 5. This CDR3 comprises 15 residues. The CDR3 reads CSVEPGTSGRHEQFF. CDR3 coding DNA: TGCAGCGTTGAACCCGGGACTAGCGGGAGACATGAGCAGTTCTTC.

This clonotype came up many times. The chain carries TRBV7-9 and TRBJ2-7, with no clear D. Trimming shortened V by 1 base and J by 3 bases, and 13 bases separated the two germline ends. The CDR3 consists of 15 residues. Germline CDR1 is SEHNR and CDR2 is FQNEAQ (reference sequence). The CDR3 nucleotides read TGTGCCAGCAGCTTAGTGCCCTCACGCCACTACGAGCAGTACTTC. This encodes CASSLVPSRHYEQYF.

This clonotype has at least ten counts. The chain links TRBV12-3 or TRBV12-4 to TRBJ2-7, with no clear D. The CDR3 runs 12 residues. Trimming cost V 3 bases and J 5 bases, with 8 bases left between them. The CDR3 region has the DNA TGTGCCAGCAGTTTGATCCCCAACGAGCAGTACTTC. Protein product: CASSLIPNEQYF.

This chain links TRBV5-1 with TRBJ2-2; TRBD2 aligns across 13 bases. The CDR3 covers 20 residues. Trimming at V came to 0 bases and at J to 0 bases, leaving 8 bases not matched to a gene. Per germline, CDR1 SGHRS and CDR2 YFSETQ. The CDR3 nucleotides are TGCGCCAGCAGCTTGGCAGTTTCAGGACTAGCGGGAGCGAACACCGGGGAGCTGTTTTTT. Residues: CASSLAVSGLAGANTGELFF.

This chain joins TRBV20-1 and TRBJ2-7; D unresolved. Germline CDR1 is DFQATT and CDR2 is SNEGSKA (reference sequence). V was cut by 5 bases and J by 3 bases, with 14 bases left in between. This CDR3 region has 13 residues. CDR3 amino acids: CSAVPGHHYEQYF. The CDR3 region has the DNA TGCAGTGCTGTTCCGGGTCACCACTACGAGCAGTACTTC.

The CDR3 region is CASSPLLDTGELFF. The CDR3 region has the DNA TGTGCCAGCTCACCACTTCTAGACACCGGGGAGCTGTTTTTT. The chain carries TRBV18 and TRBJ2-2; D not certain. Germline CDR1 is KGHSH and CDR2 is LQKENI. The CDR3 spans 14 residues. V lost 1 base and J 3 bases, leaving 6 bases between the germline ends.

This chain uses TRBV7-2 with TRBJ2-1, with 10 nucleotides matching TRBD2. The CDR3 runs to 16 residues. Germline V CDR1 and CDR2: SGHTA, FQGNSA. V gave up 2 bases and J gave up 6 bases; unmatched junction bases: 7. The CDR3 DNA reads as TGTGCCAGCAGCTTAAGAGGGGCTAGCGGGGGCAATGAGCAGTTCTTC. This sequence encodes CASSLRGASGGNEQFF.

This clonotype was found a few times. V and J are TRBV27 and TRBJ2-1; 7 nucleotides match TRBD2. This CDR3 is 15 amino acids long. The germline V gene encodes CDR1 MNHEY and CDR2 SMNVEV (reference sequence). The junction had 16 bases not matched to a gene; V was cut back by 10 bases and J by 7 bases. DNA of the CDR3: TGTGCCACCGCCGCCCGGGACTATCCCTTAAATGAGCAGTTCTTC. It encodes CATAARDYPLNEQFF.

This clonotype has a count of ten or more. The genes are TRBV29-1 and TRBJ2-7; TRBD2 might be the D (6 bases). Germline CDR1 is SQVTM and CDR2 is ANQGSEA. V dropped 7 bases and J dropped 3 bases, with 16 bases sitting between them. The CDR3 loop spans 13 amino acids. CDR3 sequence (DNA): TGCAGCGCTGGGGGGACGGATGTCTACGAGCAGTACTTC. It specifies CSAGGTDVYEQYF.

A few counts support this clonotype. The genes are TRBV20-1 and TRBJ1-1, with D tentatively TRBD1 (6 bases). V gave up 1 base and J gave up 0 bases, with 21 bases separating them. CDR1 DFQATT and CDR2 SNEGSKA come from the germline V gene (reference sequence). There are 18 residues in the CDR3. The CDR3 loop reads CSARGWGRRGFMNTEAFF. As DNA, the CDR3 is TGCAGTGCTAGAGGTTGGGGGCGCCGCGGCTTCATGAACACTGAAGCTTTCTTT.

A remark on this clonotype: This may arise from a read error, as a much more abundant clone is one base away. V and J are TRBV9 and TRBJ1-1; D might be TRBD1 (5 bases). Germline loops: CDR1 SGDLS, CDR2 YYNGEE. CDR3 size: 17 residues. Deletions cut 2 bases from V and 0 bases from J, with 17 bases between. The CDR3 sequence is CASSVRDGITMNTEAFF. CDR3 DNA sequence: TGTGCCAGCAGCGTCCGGGACGGGATAACAATGAACACTGAAGCTTTCTTT. The full variable domain, rest sourced from reference TRBV9 and TRBJ1-1, is DSGVTQTPKHLITATGQRVTLRCSPRSGDLSVYWYQQSLDQGLQFLIQYYNGEERAKGNILERFSAQQFPDLHSELNLSSLELGDSALYFCASSVRDGITMNTEAFFGQGTRLTVV.

This clonotype was observed many times. This chain joins TRBV5-1 and TRBJ2-1; a possible D gene is TRBD2 (5 bases). This CDR3 has 14 amino acids. The V gene's germline CDR1 is SGHRS and CDR2 YFSETQ. V lost 1 base, J lost 5 bases, and 10 bases lay in between. CDR3 bases: TGCGCCAGCAGCTTGTCTAGCCCCCACAATGAGCAGTTCTTC. Translation: CASSLSSPHNEQFF.

This clonotype was seen many times. This chain connects TRBV20-1 to TRBJ2-2, with TRBD2 matching over 14 bases. CDR3 length: 16 residues. CDR1 and CDR2 from the germline V gene are DFQATT and SNEGSKA (reference sequence). The junction had 3 bases not matched to a gene; V was cut back by 6 bases and J by 0 bases. The CDR3 sequence is CSAEGLAGANTGELFF. DNA for the CDR3: TGCAGTGCAGAGGGACTAGCGGGGGCGAACACCGGGGAGCTGTTTTTT.